The clone carrying this T cell receptor beta chain has ten or more counts. With 10-nucleotide random UMIs included, cDNA was synthesized by 5'RACE. TCRdb processed the 5' RACE reads anew with MiXCR; each CDR3 protein has one entry. Here the sample spans about 59,000 distinct CDR3 sequences, around 3.5% being singletons. The unsorted libraries were generated from a total of 2 million PBMCs, which had been stored in RNAlater at -80 C. Germline V gene sequence: CDR1 SGHNT, CDR2 YYREEE (reference sequence). V was pared by 2 bases and J by 1 base, with 10 bases between. There are 15 residues in the CDR3. The data were taken from a study of neurological immune-mediated disorders. Study at large: A relapsing-remitting course was seen in most of the 34 multiple sclerosis patients and a secondary progressive course in 3.

The receptor was derived from a woman in her 30s with multiple sclerosis. V usage is TRBV5-4 and J usage is TRBJ2-1; D perhaps matches TRBD2 (5 bases). The sequenced sample consisted of PBMCs. CDR3 residues: CASSFGGYSYNEQFF. Here the CDR3 DNA reads TGTGCCAGCAGCTTCGGCGGGTATTCCTACAATGAGCAGTTCTTC.